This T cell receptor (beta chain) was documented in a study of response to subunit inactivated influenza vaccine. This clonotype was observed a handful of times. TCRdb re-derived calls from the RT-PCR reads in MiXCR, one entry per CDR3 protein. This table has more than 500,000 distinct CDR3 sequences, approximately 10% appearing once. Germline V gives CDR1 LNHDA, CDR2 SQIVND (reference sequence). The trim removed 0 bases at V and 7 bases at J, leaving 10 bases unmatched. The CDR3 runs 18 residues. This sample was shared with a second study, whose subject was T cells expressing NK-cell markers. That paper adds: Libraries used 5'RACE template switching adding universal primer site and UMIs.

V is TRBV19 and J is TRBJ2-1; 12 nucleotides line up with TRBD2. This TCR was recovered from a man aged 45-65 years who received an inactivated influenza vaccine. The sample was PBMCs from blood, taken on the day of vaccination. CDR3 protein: CASSIDPTSGRFRNEQFF. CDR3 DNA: TGTGCCAGTAGTATAGACCCTACTAGCGGGAGGTTTCGGAATGAGCAGTTCTTC.